A single sample gave rise to the 16 T cell receptor beta chains below, sequenced in a study of T cell responses to AZD1222 COVID-19 vaccine. The repertoire was sequenced with immunoSEQ multiplex PCR; TCRdb's copy has only in-frame clones and lacks some. Of 110,000 or so clones listed, roughly 91% are singletons. The input for sequencing was peripheral blood, taken on day 0 of AZD1222 vaccination. These receptors all come from an adult in good health.

The gene calls are TRBV6-5 and TRBJ2-1; TRBD2 matches at 8 bases. This CDR3 region has 10 residues. The junction had 5 bases not matched to a gene; V was cut back by 8 bases and J by 14 bases. CDR1 and CDR2 from the germline V gene are MNHEY and SVGAGI. CDR3 DNA sequence: TGTGCCAGCCGGGGGGGAATGGAGTTCTTC. Translating it yields CASRGGMEFF.

The table lists this clone with a few counts. The rearrangement joins TRBV18 to TRBJ2-1, with D tentatively TRBD1 (6 bases). Trimming removed 0 bases from V and 9 bases from J, with 12 bases in between. The CDR3 runs 14 residues. CDR1 KGHSH and CDR2 LQKENI come from the germline V gene. CDR3 DNA: TGTGCCAGCTCACCACCGCGCAGGGGCGGTGAGCAGTTCTTC. Translating it yields CASSPPRRGGEQFF. Supplemented by reference TRBV18 and TRBJ2-1, the full variable domain reads NAGVMQNPRHLVRRRGQEARLRCSPMKGHSHVYWYRQLPEEGLKFMVYLQKENIIDESGMPKERFSAEFPKEGPSILRIQQVVRGDSAAYFCASSPPRRGGEQFFGPGTRLTVL.

The V call is TRBV4-2, the J call TRBJ2-7; 10 bases fit TRBD2. The CDR3 covers 19 residues. V shed 1 base and J 2 bases; nucleotides not matched to a gene: 14. Germline V gives CDR1 LGHNA, CDR2 YNFKEQ. The DNA of the CDR3 is TGTGCCAGCAGCCAAGGCCCACCTTCAGCGGGAGGGGGGGCCTACGAGCAGTACTTC. This codes for CASSQGPPSAGGGAYEQYF.

This chain joins TRBV5-1 and TRBJ2-1; 7 nucleotides line up with TRBD2. The CDR3 runs to 15 residues. The germline V gene encodes CDR1 SGHRS and CDR2 YFSETQ. The V and J ends lost 7 bases and 1 base, in that order; junction bases with no gene match: 8. The CDR3 spells CASGQTSASYNEQFF. The CDR3 DNA reads TGCGCCAGCGGACAAACTAGCGCTTCCTACAATGAGCAGTTCTTC.

This sequence joins TRBV27 and TRBJ2-3; D uncertain. Germline V gives CDR1 MNHEY, CDR2 SMNVEV (reference sequence). This CDR3 has 15 amino acids. V was pared by 5 bases and J by 7 bases, with 19 bases between. The CDR3 DNA reads TGTGCCAGCAGTCCTAGGGTCTTTGGGTTAAATACGCAGTATTTT. Translating gives CASSPRVFGLNTQYF.

The V gene is TRBV7-2, the J gene TRBJ2-2; possible D gene TRBD2, 5 bases. The V end lost 1 base, the J end lost 0 bases, and 15 bases lay between the germline ends. The CDR3 covers 18 residues. Germline CDR1 reads SGHTA; CDR2 reads FQGNSA. The CDR3 nucleotides read TGTGCCAGCAGCTTAGTTCACCTGGGGAGTACGAACACCGGGGAGCTGTTTTTT. Translation: CASSLVHLGSTNTGELFF.

The chain has TRBV28 and TRBJ1-5; D uncertain. This CDR3 spans 12 amino acids. Germline V CDR1 and CDR2: MDHEN, SYDVKM. V lost 6 bases and J lost 6, with 9 bases in between. In nucleotides, the CDR3 is TGTGCCAGCAGGGCGGTGAGTCAGCCCCAGCATTTT. Translation gives CASRAVSQPQHF.

The V call is TRBV11-3, the J call TRBJ2-5; tentatively, D is TRBD2 (5 bases). CDR3 size: 13 residues. Germline lookup yields CDR1 SGHNT and CDR2 YENEEA. The V end lost 0 bases, the J end lost 4 bases, and 6 bases lay between the germline ends. CDR3 in amino acids: CASSLDGRETQYF. CDR3 sequence (DNA): TGTGCCAGCAGCTTAGATGGGAGAGAGACCCAGTACTTC.

The V call is TRBV30, the J call TRBJ2-7; either TRBD1 or TRBD2 may fit D (5 bases each). V was pared by 5 bases and J by 1 base, with 9 bases between. The CDR3 sequence is 12 residues long. Germline V gives CDR1 GTSNPN, CDR2 SVGIG (reference sequence). CDR3 sequence: CAWGTLSYEQYF. DNA of the CDR3: TGTGCCTGGGGGACCCTTTCCTACGAGCAGTACTTC.

This clone was seen a single time. The chain has TRBV25-1 and TRBJ1-1; 7 positions agree with TRBD1. CDR1 is MGHDK, CDR2 SYGVNS, per germline. Trimming cost V 6 bases and J 5 bases; bases outside gene matches: 18. This CDR3 spans 17 amino acids. The CDR3 loop is CASRPTGNLLLGTEAFF. The DNA of the CDR3 is TGTGCCAGCAGACCGACAGGGAATCTTCTATTGGGAACTGAAGCTTTCTTT.

In the case of this clone: The junction differs from germline at one of its ends, possibly a read error. The rearrangement joins TRBV10-1 to TRBJ2-7; 14 nucleotides line up with TRBD2. CDR1 and CDR2 from the germline V gene are WNHNN and SYGVQD (reference sequence). This CDR3 comprises 18 residues. CDR3 nucleotides: TGCGCCAGCGCCGGGACCGGACTAGCGGGAGGCCGCTCCCACGAGCAGTACTTC. Its translation: CASAGTGLAGGRSHEQYF.

This chain connects TRBV28 to TRBJ1-2; TRBD1 matches at 7 bases. Germline CDR1 is MDHEN and CDR2 is SYDVKM. V dropped 4 bases and J dropped 1; count of bases not matched to a gene: 3. This CDR3 spans 14 amino acids. The CDR3 DNA sequence: TGTGCCAGCAGTTCAACAGGGGTTAACTATGGCTACACCTTC. Protein sequence: CASSSTGVNYGYTF.

V is TRBV5-1 and J is TRBJ1-1; D ambiguous. Germline lookup yields CDR1 SGHRS and CDR2 YFSETQ. The CDR3 extends over 13 amino acids. Trimming took 6 bases from V and 6 from J, leaving 15 bases between them. The CDR3: CASTLPGSPEAFF. The CDR3 nucleotides are TGCGCCAGCACCCTACCAGGTTCGCCTGAAGCTTTCTTT. Full variable domain (remainder filled in from reference TRBV5-1 and TRBJ1-1): KAGVTQTPRYLIKTRGQQVTLSCSPISGHRSVSWYQQTPGQGLQFLFEYFSETQRNKGNFPGRFSGRQFSNSRSEMNVSTLELGDSALYLCASTLPGSPEAFFGQGTRLTVV.

The rearrangement joins TRBV10-3 to TRBJ1-3, with unresolved D. The germline V gene encodes CDR1 ENHRY and CDR2 SYGVKD. The CDR3 length is 16 residues. Deletions cut 4 bases from V and 0 bases from J, with 13 bases between. For the CDR3, the DNA is TGTGCCATCAGTGTTGGGATGCAGAGCTCTGGAAACACCATATATTTT. Translated, it gives CAISVGMQSSGNTIYF.

CDR3 protein: CASSQGSVGQPQHF. Written as DNA, the CDR3 is TGTGCCAGCAGCCAAGGTTCAGTTGGGCAGCCCCAGCATTTT. The chain employs TRBV14 and TRBJ1-5; D uncertain. V shed 1 base and J shed 7 bases, with 11 bases lying between them. CDR1 and CDR2 from the germline V gene are SGHDN and FVKESK. The CDR3 sequence is 14 residues long.

This chain joins TRBV3-1 (or the pseudogene TRBV3-2) and TRBJ2-5; D unclear. The CDR3 sequence is 13 residues long. The ends were cut back, 5 bases at V and 5 bases at J, with 12 bases in the middle. Germline V gene sequence: CDR1 LGHDT, CDR2 YNNKEL (reference sequence). CDR3 sequence: CASSDSNGETQYF. The CDR3 coding sequence is TGTGCCAGCAGCGATAGTAATGGGGAGACCCAGTACTTC.